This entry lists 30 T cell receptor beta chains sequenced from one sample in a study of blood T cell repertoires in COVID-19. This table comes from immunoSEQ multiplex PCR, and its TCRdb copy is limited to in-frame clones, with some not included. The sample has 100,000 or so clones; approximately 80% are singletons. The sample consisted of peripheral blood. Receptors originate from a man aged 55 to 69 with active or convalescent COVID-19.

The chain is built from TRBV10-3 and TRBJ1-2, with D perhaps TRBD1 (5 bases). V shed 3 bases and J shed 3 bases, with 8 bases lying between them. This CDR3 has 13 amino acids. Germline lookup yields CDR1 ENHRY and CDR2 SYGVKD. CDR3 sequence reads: CAISDGAYYGYTF. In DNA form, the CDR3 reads TGTGCCATCAGTGATGGGGCTTACTATGGCTACACCTTC.

In nucleotides, the CDR3 is TGTGCCAGCAGCCAAACTGACAGTCATGGCTACACCTTC. Translating gives CASSQTDSHGYTF. The chain is built from TRBV3-1 (or the pseudogene TRBV3-2) and TRBJ1-2, with TRBD1 as a possible D gene (5 bases). Per the germline V gene, CDR1 is LGHDT and CDR2 is YNNKEL (reference sequence). The CDR3 runs 13 residues. V shed 2 bases and J shed 6 bases, with 10 bases lying between them.

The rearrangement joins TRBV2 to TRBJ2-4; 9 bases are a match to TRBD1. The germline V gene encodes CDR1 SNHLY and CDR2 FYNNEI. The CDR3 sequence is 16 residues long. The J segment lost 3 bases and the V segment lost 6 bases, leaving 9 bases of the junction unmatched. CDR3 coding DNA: TGTGCCAGCAGCATGAACAGGGGGCAAGGCAAAAACATTCAGTACTTC. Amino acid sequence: CASSMNRGQGKNIQYF.

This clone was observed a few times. CDR3 coding DNA: TGCGCCAGCGGCCCCACAGGGGCCGGGGAGCTGTTTTTT. Protein: CASGPTGAGELFF. The chain couples TRBV10-1 to TRBJ2-2, with 7 bases lining up with TRBD1. The CDR3 contains 13 residues. Germline loops: CDR1 WNHNN, CDR2 SYGVQD (reference sequence). The V segment lost 8 bases and the J segment 6 bases; nucleotides outside the gene matches: 6.

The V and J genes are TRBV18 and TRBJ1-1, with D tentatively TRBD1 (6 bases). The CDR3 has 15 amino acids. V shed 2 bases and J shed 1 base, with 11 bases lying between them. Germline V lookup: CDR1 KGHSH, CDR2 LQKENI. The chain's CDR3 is CASSPTDSANTEAFF. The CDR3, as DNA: TGTGCCAGCTCACCAACGGACAGCGCGAACACTGAAGCTTTCTTT.

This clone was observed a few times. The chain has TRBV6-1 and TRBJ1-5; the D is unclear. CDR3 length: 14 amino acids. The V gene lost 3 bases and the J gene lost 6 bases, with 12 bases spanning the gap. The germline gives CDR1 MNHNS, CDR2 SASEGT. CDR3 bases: TGTGCCAGCAGTGATATCGCCCTCAGTCAGCCCCAGCATTTT. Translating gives CASSDIALSQPQHF.

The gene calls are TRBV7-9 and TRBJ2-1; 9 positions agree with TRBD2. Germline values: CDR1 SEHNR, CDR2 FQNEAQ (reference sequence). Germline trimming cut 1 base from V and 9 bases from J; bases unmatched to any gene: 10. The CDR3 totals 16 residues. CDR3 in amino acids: CASSLESSGRGGEQFF. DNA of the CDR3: TGTGCCAGCAGCTTAGAAAGTAGCGGGAGAGGCGGTGAGCAGTTCTTC.

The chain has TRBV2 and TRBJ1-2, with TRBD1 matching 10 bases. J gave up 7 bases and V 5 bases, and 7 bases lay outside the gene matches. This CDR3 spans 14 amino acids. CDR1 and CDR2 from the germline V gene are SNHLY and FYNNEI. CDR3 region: CASSYGTGVSGYTF. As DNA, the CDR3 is TGTGCCAGCAGTTACGGGACAGGGGTATCTGGCTACACCTTC.

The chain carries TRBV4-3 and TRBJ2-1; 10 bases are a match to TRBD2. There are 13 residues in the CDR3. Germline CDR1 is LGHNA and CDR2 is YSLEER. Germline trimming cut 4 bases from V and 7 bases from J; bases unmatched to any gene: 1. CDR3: CASSRTSGNEQFF. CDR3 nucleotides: TGCGCCAGCAGCCGGACTAGCGGTAATGAGCAGTTCTTC.

The CDR3 is CASSFLTGVEKLFF. In nucleotides, the CDR3 is TGTGCCAGCAGTTTCCTGACAGGGGTGGAAAAACTGTTTTTT. The chain recombines TRBV28 with TRBJ1-4, with 8 bases matching TRBD1. V gave up 3 bases and J gave up 8 bases; unmatched junction bases: 5. The CDR3 has 14 amino acids. The germline gives CDR1 MDHEN, CDR2 SYDVKM.

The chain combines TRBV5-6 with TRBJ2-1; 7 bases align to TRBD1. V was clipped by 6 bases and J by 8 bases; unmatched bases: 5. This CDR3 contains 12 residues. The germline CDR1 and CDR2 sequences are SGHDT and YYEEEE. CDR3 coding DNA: TGTGCCAGCACCAAAACAGGGGATGAGCAGTTCTTC. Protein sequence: CASTKTGDEQFF. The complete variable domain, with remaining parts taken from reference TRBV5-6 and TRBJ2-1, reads DAGVTQSPTHLIKTRGQQVTLRCSPKSGHDTVSWYQQALGQGPQFIFQYYEEEERQRGNFPDRFSGHQFPNYSSELNVNALLLGDSALYLCASTKTGDEQFFGPGTRLTVL.

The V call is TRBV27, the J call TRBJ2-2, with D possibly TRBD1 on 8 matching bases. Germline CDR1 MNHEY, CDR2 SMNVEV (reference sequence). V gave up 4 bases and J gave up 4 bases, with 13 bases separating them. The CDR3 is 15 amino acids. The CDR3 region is CASSSYRGGTGELFF. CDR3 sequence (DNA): TGTGCCAGCAGTTCCTACAGGGGGGGCACCGGGGAGCTGTTTTTT.

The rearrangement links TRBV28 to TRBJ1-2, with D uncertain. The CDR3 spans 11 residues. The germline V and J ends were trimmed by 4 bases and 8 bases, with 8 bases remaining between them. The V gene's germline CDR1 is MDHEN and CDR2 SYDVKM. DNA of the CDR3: TGTGCCAGCAGTTACGGTGCAGGCTACACCTTC. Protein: CASSYGAGYTF.

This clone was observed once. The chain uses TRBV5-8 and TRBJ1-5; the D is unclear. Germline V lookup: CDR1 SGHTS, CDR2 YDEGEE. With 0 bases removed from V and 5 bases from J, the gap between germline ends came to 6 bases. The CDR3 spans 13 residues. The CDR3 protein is CASSLEPYQPQHF. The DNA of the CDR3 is TGTGCCAGCAGCTTGGAGCCCTATCAGCCCCAGCATTTT.

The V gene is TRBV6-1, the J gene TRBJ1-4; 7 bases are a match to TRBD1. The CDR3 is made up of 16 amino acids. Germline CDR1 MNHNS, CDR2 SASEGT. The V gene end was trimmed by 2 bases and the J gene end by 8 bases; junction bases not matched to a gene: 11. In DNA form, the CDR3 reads TGTGCCAGCAGTGAAAACAGGGGACGGCCCAGGGAAAAACTGTTTTTT. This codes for CASSENRGRPREKLFF.

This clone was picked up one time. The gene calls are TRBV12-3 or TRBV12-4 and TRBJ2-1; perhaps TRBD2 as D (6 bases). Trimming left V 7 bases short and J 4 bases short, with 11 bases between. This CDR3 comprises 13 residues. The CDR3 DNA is TGTGCCAGCACCCGGGACTCTTACAATGAGCAGTTCTTC. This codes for CASTRDSYNEQFF.

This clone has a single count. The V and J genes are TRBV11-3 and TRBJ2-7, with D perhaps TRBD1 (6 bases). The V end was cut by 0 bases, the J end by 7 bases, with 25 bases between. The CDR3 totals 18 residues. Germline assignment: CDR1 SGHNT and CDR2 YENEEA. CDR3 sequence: CASSLDVRGSSLKREQYF. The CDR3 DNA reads TGTGCCAGCAGCTTAGATGTAAGGGGGAGCAGCCTAAAGCGAGAGCAGTACTTC.

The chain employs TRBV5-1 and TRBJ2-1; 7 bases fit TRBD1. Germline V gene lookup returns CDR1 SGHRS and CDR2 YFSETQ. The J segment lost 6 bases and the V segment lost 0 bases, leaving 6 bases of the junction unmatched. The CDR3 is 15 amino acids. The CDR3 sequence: CASSLDQGVGNEQFF. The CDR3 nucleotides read TGCGCCAGCAGCTTGGATCAGGGGGTGGGCAATGAGCAGTTCTTC.

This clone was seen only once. This chain's CDR3 is CASTPSRTSGETQYF. The CDR3 nucleotides read TGTGCCAGCACCCCTTCAAGGACTAGCGGGGAGACCCAGTACTTC. The rearrangement uses TRBV12-1 and TRBJ2-5; the listed D gene, TRBD2, was not tested against the DNA. TRBV12-1 is recorded as a pseudogene. This CDR3 has 15 residues.

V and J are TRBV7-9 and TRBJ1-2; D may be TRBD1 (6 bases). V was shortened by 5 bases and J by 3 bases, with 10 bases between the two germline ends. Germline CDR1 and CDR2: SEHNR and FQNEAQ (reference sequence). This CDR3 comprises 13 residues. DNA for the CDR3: TGTGCCAGCAGCCGACAGGCAGACTATGGCTACACCTTC. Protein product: CASSRQADYGYTF.

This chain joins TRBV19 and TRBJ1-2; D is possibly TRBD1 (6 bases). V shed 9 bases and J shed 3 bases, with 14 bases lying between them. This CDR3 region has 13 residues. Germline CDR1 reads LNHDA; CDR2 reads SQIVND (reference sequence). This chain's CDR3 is CASLSQGHYGYTF. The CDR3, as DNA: TGTGCCAGCCTCTCACAGGGACACTATGGCTACACCTTC.

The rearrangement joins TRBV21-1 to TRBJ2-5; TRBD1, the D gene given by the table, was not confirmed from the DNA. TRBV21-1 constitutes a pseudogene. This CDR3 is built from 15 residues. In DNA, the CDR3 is TGTGCCAGCAGCTTCCTATGGACAGCTCAAGAGACCCAGTACTTC. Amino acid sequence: CASSFLWTAQETQYF.

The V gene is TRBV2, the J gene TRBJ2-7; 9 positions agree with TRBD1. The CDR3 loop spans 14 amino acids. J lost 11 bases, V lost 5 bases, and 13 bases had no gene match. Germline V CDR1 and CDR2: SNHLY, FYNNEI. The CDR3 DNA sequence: TGTGCCAGCAGTATAGCAAGGACAGGGGTTCTTGAGTACTTC. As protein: CASSIARTGVLEYF.

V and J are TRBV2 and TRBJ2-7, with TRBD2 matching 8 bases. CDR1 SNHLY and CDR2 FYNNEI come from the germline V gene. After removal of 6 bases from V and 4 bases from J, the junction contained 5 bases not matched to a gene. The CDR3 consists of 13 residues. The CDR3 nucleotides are TGTGCCAGCAGGAGCGGGAGCAAGTACGAGCAGTACTTC. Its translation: CASRSGSKYEQYF.

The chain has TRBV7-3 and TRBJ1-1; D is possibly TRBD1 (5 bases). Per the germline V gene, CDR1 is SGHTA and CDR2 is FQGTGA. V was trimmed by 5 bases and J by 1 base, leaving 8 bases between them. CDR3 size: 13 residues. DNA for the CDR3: TGTGCCAGCAGCAAGCAGGGGAACACTGAAGCTTTCTTT. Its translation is CASSKQGNTEAFF.

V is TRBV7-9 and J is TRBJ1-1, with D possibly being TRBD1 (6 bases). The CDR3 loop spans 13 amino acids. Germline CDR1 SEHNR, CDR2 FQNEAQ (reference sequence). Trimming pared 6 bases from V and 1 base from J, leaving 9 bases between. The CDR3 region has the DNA TGTGCCAGCAGTTTACAGGGGAACACTGAAGCTTTCTTT. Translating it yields CASSLQGNTEAFF.

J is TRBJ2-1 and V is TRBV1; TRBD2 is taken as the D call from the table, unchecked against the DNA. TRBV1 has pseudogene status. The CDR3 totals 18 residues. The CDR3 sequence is CTSSQQPGLAGGPHEQFF. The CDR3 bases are TGCACCAGCAGCCAACAACCGGGACTAGCGGGAGGGCCGCATGAGCAGTTCTTC.

As DNA, the CDR3 is TGTGCCAGCAGGGAACTAGCGGGAGCGGACAATGAGCAGTTCTTC. Its translation is CASRELAGADNEQFF. The rearrangement joins TRBV27 to TRBJ2-1; 11 nucleotides match TRBD2. Germline trimming cut 6 bases from V and 5 bases from J; bases unmatched to any gene: 6. Germline CDR1 and CDR2: MNHEY and SMNVEV (reference sequence). This CDR3 contains 15 residues.

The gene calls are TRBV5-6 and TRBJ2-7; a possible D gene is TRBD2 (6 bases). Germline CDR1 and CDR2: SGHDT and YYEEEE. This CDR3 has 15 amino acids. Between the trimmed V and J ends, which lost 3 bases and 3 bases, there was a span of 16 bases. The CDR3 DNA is TGTGCCAGCAGCTCAATCGGGGGAGTAAACTACGAGCAGTACTTC. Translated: CASSSIGGVNYEQYF.

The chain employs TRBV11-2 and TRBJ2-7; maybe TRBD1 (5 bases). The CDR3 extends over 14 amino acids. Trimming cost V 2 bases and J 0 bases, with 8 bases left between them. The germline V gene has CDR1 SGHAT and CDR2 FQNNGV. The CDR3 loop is CASSLWGLSYEQYF. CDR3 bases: TGTGCCAGCAGCTTATGGGGCCTCTCCTACGAGCAGTACTTC.